This is a list of T cell receptor beta chains from one sample in a study of blood T cell repertoires in COVID-19. Here immunoSEQ multiplex PCR was the method, and the copy in TCRdb shows in-frame clones only, minus some. Of over 100,000 clones in the sample, about 89% were seen once. Sequenced: peripheral blood. Receptor source: a man aged 35-49 years with acute or convalescent COVID-19. CDR3s leave out the opening cysteine and the closing phenylalanine or tryptophan. Expanded clones get a size class; other rows say once, few or many, or leave the size out.

v_gene: TRBV12-3/TRBV12-4
abundance: .
j_gene: TRBJ2-1
CDR3aa: ASSQGNEQF

v_gene: TRBV3-1/TRBV3-2
abundance: .
j_gene: TRBJ1-4
CDR3aa: ASSQDRVATNEKLF

v_gene: TRBV7-2
abundance: .
j_gene: TRBJ2-1
CDR3aa: ASRTGASYNEQF

v_gene: TRBV5-4
abundance: .
j_gene: TRBJ2-5
CDR3aa: ASSSPGQLQETQY

v_gene: TRBV30
abundance: .
j_gene: TRBJ1-6
CDR3aa: AWTPPQDYNSPLH

v_gene: TRBV10-3
abundance: .
j_gene: TRBJ1-1
CDR3aa: AISESRGRAADTEAF

v_gene: TRBV4-2
abundance: .
j_gene: TRBJ1-6
CDR3aa: ASSQAGTGVIESPLH

v_gene: TRBV29-1
abundance: .
j_gene: TRBJ1-2
CDR3aa: SVVRSRDIHGYT

v_gene: TRBV7-8
abundance: .
j_gene: TRBJ2-7
CDR3aa: ASSLVGGAYEQY

v_gene: TRBV13
abundance: once
j_gene: TRBJ2-1
CDR3aa: ASSSNSGRLAGINEQF

v_gene: TRBV15
abundance: once
j_gene: TRBJ1-2
CDR3aa: ATSSRQEYGYT

v_gene: TRBV18
abundance: .
j_gene: TRBJ1-2
CDR3aa: ASSPGQGNGYT

v_gene: TRBV6-5
abundance: .
j_gene: TRBJ1-1
CDR3aa: ASFARKAF

v_gene: TRBV2
abundance: .
j_gene: TRBJ1-4
CDR3aa: ASRTRGEENEKLF

v_gene: TRBV27
abundance: .
j_gene: TRBJ2-7
CDR3aa: ASSSRDSTYEQY

v_gene: TRBV5-5
abundance: .
j_gene: TRBJ1-5
CDR3aa: ASSRWGDSNQPQH

v_gene: TRBV6-5
abundance: .
j_gene: TRBJ1-1
CDR3aa: ASSRGQNTEAF

v_gene: TRBV5-1
abundance: once
j_gene: TRBJ1-1
CDR3aa: ASRGANTEAF

v_gene: TRBV5-4
abundance: .
j_gene: TRBJ2-1
CDR3aa: ASSSFGGQREQF

v_gene: TRBV2
abundance: once
j_gene: TRBJ2-1
CDR3aa: ASRIGLAGGLNEQF

v_gene: TRBV2
abundance: once
j_gene: TRBJ2-3
CDR3aa: ASSERGRLGLDTQY

v_gene: TRBV19
abundance: .
j_gene: TRBJ1-1
CDR3aa: ASSIRGPGHNTEAF

v_gene: TRBV30
abundance: .
j_gene: TRBJ2-1
CDR3aa: AWTSGGALDEQF

v_gene: TRBV19
abundance: .
j_gene: TRBJ1-2
CDR3aa: ATEGQSYGYT

v_gene: TRBV19
abundance: few
j_gene: TRBJ2-7
CDR3aa: ASSTWGDQSYEQY

v_gene: TRBV5-1
abundance: few
j_gene: TRBJ1-1
CDR3aa: ASSLVPKEDTEAF

v_gene: TRBV29-1
abundance: .
j_gene: TRBJ1-1
CDR3aa: SVMGSGGTEAF

v_gene: TRBV7-2
abundance: .
j_gene: TRBJ1-4
CDR3aa: ASSSRSGHNEKLF

v_gene: TRBV2
abundance: .
j_gene: TRBJ2-2
CDR3aa: ASRRETGGTGELF

v_gene: TRBV19
abundance: .
j_gene: TRBJ2-7
CDR3aa: ASSATDSHKQY

v_gene: TRBV20-1
abundance: .
j_gene: TRBJ1-2
CDR3aa: SASALVGYGYT

v_gene: TRBV5-6
abundance: .
j_gene: TRBJ1-1
CDR3aa: ASSSLDSMNTEAF

v_gene: TRBV21-1
abundance: .
j_gene: TRBJ2-1
CDR3aa: ASSKGRRGTGCDNEQF

v_gene: TRBV9
abundance: .
j_gene: TRBJ1-5
CDR3aa: ASSAGQGNGPQH

v_gene: TRBV30
abundance: .
j_gene: TRBJ2-7
CDR3aa: AWRPSGTTYEQY

v_gene: TRBV19
abundance: .
j_gene: TRBJ2-5
CDR3aa: ASSGGNGETQY

v_gene: TRBV12-5
abundance: .
j_gene: TRBJ2-1
CDR3aa: ASGLASTSGGAYNEQF

v_gene: TRBV19
abundance: .
j_gene: TRBJ1-6
CDR3aa: ASSETAYNSPLH

v_gene: TRBV10-3
abundance: few
j_gene: TRBJ2-3
CDR3aa: AIAAGTDTQY

v_gene: TRBV12-3/TRBV12-4
abundance: once
j_gene: TRBJ1-1
CDR3aa: ASSLTVNTEAF

v_gene: TRBV4-1
abundance: .
j_gene: TRBJ1-2
CDR3aa: ASSHETAVNYGYT

v_gene: TRBV18
abundance: .
j_gene: TRBJ2-3
CDR3aa: ASSPILKQGRDDTQY

v_gene: TRBV11-3
abundance: .
j_gene: TRBJ2-2
CDR3aa: ASSFTTQGAGELF

v_gene: TRBV7-2
abundance: .
j_gene: TRBJ2-3
CDR3aa: ASSPGTSTDTQY

v_gene: TRBV30
abundance: .
j_gene: TRBJ1-2
CDR3aa: AWSLQGTYGYT

v_gene: TRBV11-3
abundance: .
j_gene: TRBJ2-7
CDR3aa: ASSLGAGYSYEQY

v_gene: TRBV3-1/TRBV3-2
abundance: .
j_gene: TRBJ2-1
CDR3aa: ASSQARQPLYNEQF

v_gene: TRBV5-4
abundance: .
j_gene: TRBJ2-1
CDR3aa: ASTVSGGQNEQF

v_gene: TRBV2
abundance: .
j_gene: TRBJ2-3
CDR3aa: ASSALAGVMGSSTDTQY

v_gene: TRBV6-5
abundance: .
j_gene: TRBJ1-4
CDR3aa: ASIMTGNSEKLF

v_gene: TRBV19
abundance: .
j_gene: TRBJ1-2
CDR3aa: ASSNDRDRVFGYT

v_gene: TRBV11-2
abundance: .
j_gene: TRBJ2-3
CDR3aa: ASSSRPSAGGRDTQY

v_gene: TRBV19
abundance: .
j_gene: TRBJ2-3
CDR3aa: ASSPGQGLDTQY

v_gene: TRBV5-1
abundance: .
j_gene: TRBJ1-4
CDR3aa: ASSLARGSTNEKLF

v_gene: TRBV24-1
abundance: .
j_gene: TRBJ1-2
CDR3aa: ATSDPQGGVYGYT

v_gene: TRBV19
abundance: .
j_gene: TRBJ1-5
CDR3aa: ASTVAGVGDQPQH

v_gene: TRBV4-1
abundance: .
j_gene: TRBJ2-4
CDR3aa: ASSQDPGENIQY

v_gene: TRBV11-3
abundance: once
j_gene: TRBJ2-6
CDR3aa: ASSLGTGVSGGNVLT